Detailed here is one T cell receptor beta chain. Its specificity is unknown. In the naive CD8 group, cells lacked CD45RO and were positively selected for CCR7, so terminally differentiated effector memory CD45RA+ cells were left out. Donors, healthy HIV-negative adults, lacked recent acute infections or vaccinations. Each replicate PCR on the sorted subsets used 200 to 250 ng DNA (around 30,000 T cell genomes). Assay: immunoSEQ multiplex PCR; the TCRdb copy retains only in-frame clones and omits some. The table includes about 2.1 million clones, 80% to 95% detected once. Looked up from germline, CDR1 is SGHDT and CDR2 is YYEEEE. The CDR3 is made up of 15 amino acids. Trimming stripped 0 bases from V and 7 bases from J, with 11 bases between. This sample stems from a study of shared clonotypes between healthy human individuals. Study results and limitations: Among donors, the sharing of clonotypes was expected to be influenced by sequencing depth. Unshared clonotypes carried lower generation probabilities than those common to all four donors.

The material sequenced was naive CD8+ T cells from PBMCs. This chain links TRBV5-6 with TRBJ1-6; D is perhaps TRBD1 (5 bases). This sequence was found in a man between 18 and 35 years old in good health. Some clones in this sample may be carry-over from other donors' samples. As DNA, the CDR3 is TGTGCCAGCAGCTTGGGGGTCAGGGCCAATTCACCCCTCCACTTT. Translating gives CASSLGVRANSPLHF.